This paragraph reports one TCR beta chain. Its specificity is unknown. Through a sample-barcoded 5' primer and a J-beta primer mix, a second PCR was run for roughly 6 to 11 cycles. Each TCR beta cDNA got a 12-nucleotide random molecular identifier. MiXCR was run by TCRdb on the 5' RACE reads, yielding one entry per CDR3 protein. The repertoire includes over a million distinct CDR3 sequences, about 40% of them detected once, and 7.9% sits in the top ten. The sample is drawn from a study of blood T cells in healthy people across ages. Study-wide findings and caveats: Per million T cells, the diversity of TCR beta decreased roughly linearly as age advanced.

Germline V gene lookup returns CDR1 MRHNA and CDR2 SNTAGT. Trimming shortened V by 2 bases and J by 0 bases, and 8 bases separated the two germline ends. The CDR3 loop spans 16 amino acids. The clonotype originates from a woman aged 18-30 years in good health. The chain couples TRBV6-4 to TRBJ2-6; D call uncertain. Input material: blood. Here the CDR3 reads CASSDGSPSGANVLTF. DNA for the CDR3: TGTGCCAGCAGTGACGGATCTCCCTCTGGGGCCAACGTCCTGACTTTC.